Listed below are T cell receptor beta chains from one sample, sequenced in a study of T-cell reconstitution after alpha-beta-depleted transplantation in children. A single record per CDR3 protein comes from TCRdb applying MiXCR to the PCR reads. The repertoire has roughly 200,000 distinct CDR3 sequences, around 9.6% of them found once; the top ten carry around 6.2%. The starting material was PBMCs from the stem cell graft donor, obtained from the stem cell graft. Receptors originate from a human donor who donated a stem cell graft to a child with acute lymphoblastic leukemia. Both conserved end residues are part of each CDR3.

J: TRBJ2-2; V: TRBV19; CDR3: CASMGILGGMNTGELFF
J: TRBJ2-1; V: TRBV5-1; CDR3: CASSSGQVWDNEQFF
J: TRBJ2-1; V: TRBV20-1; CDR3: CSARLVGGGNEQFF
J: TRBJ2-3; V: TRBV5-1; CDR3: CASSRTGRDTQYF
J: TRBJ1-5; V: TRBV6-5; CDR3: CASSYSWVSNQPQHF
J: TRBJ2-5; V: TRBV5-5; CDR3: CASSPGGGGARETQYF
J: TRBJ2-1; V: TRBV5-1; CDR3: CASSLAPLQSYNEQFF
J: TRBJ2-3; V: TRBV20-1; CDR3: CSAHTTTDTQYF
J: TRBJ2-5; V: TRBV10-2; CDR3: CASSGEVSGSTQYF
J: TRBJ2-3; V: TRBV25-1; CDR3: CASSEAATDTQYF
J: TRBJ1-1; V: TRBV12-3/TRBV12-4; CDR3: CASSYLQGETEAFF
J: TRBJ2-7; V: TRBV5-1; CDR3: CASIFYGGEYEQYF
J: TRBJ1-5; V: TRBV18; CDR3: CASSTTGPNQPQHF
J: TRBJ1-1; V: TRBV12-3/TRBV12-4; CDR3: CASSPEQGRNTEAFF
J: TRBJ2-7; V: TRBV5-1; CDR3: CASSSIDRGYEQYF
J: TRBJ2-2; V: TRBV10-3; CDR3: CAISLGTQHTGELFF
J: TRBJ2-3; V: TRBV5-1; CDR3: CASSPGLAGGVGDTDTQYF
J: TRBJ2-7; V: TRBV5-1; CDR3: CASSGGDGPYEQYF
J: TRBJ1-5; V: TRBV6-1; CDR3: CASSGLRDGINQPQHF